This T cell receptor (beta chain) was found in a study of T and B cells in COVID-19 patients. In the study overall: Active-infection patients were older, median 67 years, than recovered patients, median around 30 years. Study-level results: No sequencing was yet done of CD4+, regulatory or CD8+ subsets, or of SARS-CoV-2-responsive or tetramer+ sorted cells. Blood from mildly ill patients while symptomatic, and early samples from severe cases, were scarce. Of thousands of TCR clusters found only in the recovered cohort, approximately 34 had low generation probability.

The CDR3 has 17 residues. CDR1 is MNHEY, CDR2 SMNVEV, per germline (reference sequence). V was trimmed by 2 bases and J by 4 bases, leaving 21 bases between them. Blood genomic DNA input for TRB amplification was about 250-500 ng. In its sample, this clonotype is medium-sized (0.01 to 0.1%). Its antigen is not known. BIOMED2 TRB-A/B primer pools were used in multiplex TRB PCR. TCRdb reprocessed the multiplex PCR reads via MiXCR and lists one record per CDR3 protein. The sample yields under 5,500 distinct CDR3 sequences, roughly 30% seen once. The chain joins TRBV27 to TRBJ2-7; D ambiguous. The sample taken for sequencing was blood. This receptor was taken from a human donor with active COVID-19. The CDR3 DNA sequence: TGTGCCAGCAGTTTAGTTGGTTCGGTCGGACCCATGTACGAGCAGTACTTC. The encoded protein is CASSLVGSVGPMYEQYF.